The 16 T cell receptor beta chains given below trace back to one sample, sequenced in a study of response to subunit inactivated influenza vaccine. TCRdb recomputed calls from the RT-PCR reads with MiXCR, one row per CDR3 protein. The repertoire holds about 700,000 distinct CDR3 sequences, with approximately 13% as singletons. The sequencing here drew on PBMCs from blood, taken roughly 15 days before vaccination. The receptor set was obtained from a man aged 50-60 years who received an inactivated influenza vaccine.

This clonotype has just a few counts. The chain employs TRBV11-2 and TRBJ2-4, with 7 bases identical to TRBD1. The V and J ends lost 6 bases and 0 bases, in that order; junction bases with no gene match: 5. CDR3 length: 15 residues. CDR1 and CDR2 from the germline V gene are SGHAT and FQNNGV. Here the CDR3 DNA reads TGTGCCAGCAGACTGACAGGGCTAGCCAAAAACATTCAGTACTTC. Its translation: CASRLTGLAKNIQYF. The full variable domain, with the rest looked up from reference TRBV11-2 and TRBJ2-4, is EAGVAQSPRYKIIEKRQSVAFWCNPISGHATLYWYQQILGQGPKLLIQFQNNGVVDDSQLPKDRFSAERLKGVDSTLKIQPAKLEDSAVYLCASRLTGLAKNIQYFGAGTRLSVL.

This clonotype was detected once. The rearrangement joins TRBV15 to TRBJ1-1, with a tentative D call TRBD1 (5 bases). Trimming took 1 base from V and 10 from J, leaving 7 bases between them. This CDR3 contains 11 residues. Germline CDR1 LNHNV, CDR2 YYDKDF (reference sequence). The CDR3 DNA follows: TGTGCCACCAGCAGAGGAGGGGCAGCTTTCTTT. It yields the protein CATSRGGAAFF.

In this sample, this clonotype turned up a few times. The J gene is TRBJ1-4, the V gene TRBV7-9, with D possibly TRBD1 on 6 matching bases. The CDR3 is made up of 15 amino acids. Germline V gives CDR1 SEHNR, CDR2 FQNEAQ (reference sequence). With 5 bases removed from V and 4 bases from J, the gap between germline ends came to 14 bases. CDR3 in DNA: TGTGCCAGCAGCCCCCAGGGGCGGGATAATGAAAAACTGTTTTTT. It is translated as CASSPQGRDNEKLFF.

This clonotype was seen only a few times. This rearrangement joins TRBV29-1 to TRBJ2-4, with a weak D call TRBD2 (7 bases). CDR1 and CDR2 (germline): SQVTM, ANQGSEA. V was pared by 4 bases and J by 8 bases, with 12 bases between. This CDR3 has 12 amino acids. The CDR3 loop reads CSVVGGAHIQYF. The CDR3 DNA follows: TGCAGCGTTGTGGGGGGGGCCCACATTCAGTACTTC. Supplemented by reference TRBV29-1 and TRBJ2-4, the full variable domain reads SAVISQKPSRDICQRGTSLTIQCQVDSQVTMMFWYRQQPGQSLTLIATANQGSEATYESGFVIDKFPISRPNLTFSTLTVSNMSPEDSSIYLCSVVGGAHIQYFGAGTRLSVL.

V gene TRBV5-1 combines with J gene TRBJ2-3; 7 bases fit TRBD1. The length of the CDR3 is 18 residues. Germline CDR1 reads SGHRS; CDR2 reads YFSETQ. Germline trimming cut 4 bases from V and 1 base from J; bases unmatched to any gene: 15. The CDR3 is CASSPAGTAAFGTDTQYF. The DNA for the CDR3 is TGCGCCAGCAGCCCCGCCGGGACAGCGGCTTTTGGCACAGATACGCAGTATTTT.

This chain uses TRBV6-6 with TRBJ2-5, with D tentatively TRBD2 (5 bases). Trimming took off 6 bases at V and 3 bases at J, with 8 bases between the two ends. The CDR3 extends over 12 amino acids. The germline gives CDR1 MNHNY, CDR2 SVGAGI (reference sequence). The CDR3 region has the DNA TGTGCCAGCAGCGATAGCGAAGAGACCCAGTACTTC. This translates into CASSDSEETQYF.

This clonotype was observed many times. The chain couples TRBV12-3 or TRBV12-4 to TRBJ2-2, with 7 bases matching TRBD1. The CDR3 sequence is 15 residues long. With V trimmed by 5 bases and J by 4 bases, 7 bases remained unmatched. Here the CDR3 reads CASSLSDRVTGELFF. The CDR3 nucleotides read TGTGCCAGCAGTCTATCAGACAGGGTCACCGGGGAGCTGTTTTTT.

J is TRBJ2-1 and V is TRBV7-6; D ambiguous. Deletions cut 1 base from V and 10 bases from J, with 8 bases between. The CDR3 is 12 residues long. Germline CDR1 SGHVS, CDR2 FNYEAQ. The CDR3 region has the DNA TGTGCCAGCAGCTTAGTGCTTAGCGAGCAGTTCTTC. Translation: CASSLVLSEQFF.

This clonotype was seen a handful of times. This chain connects TRBV28 to TRBJ2-5; no clear D gene. Trimming pared 2 bases from V and 3 bases from J, leaving 19 bases between. The CDR3 runs 17 residues. CDR1 is MDHEN, CDR2 SYDVKM, per germline. For the CDR3, the DNA is TGTGCCAGCAGTTTACCTAGACAATTCCTTATAGAAGAGACCCAGTACTTC. It codes for CASSLPRQFLIEETQYF.

The V gene is TRBV5-1, the J gene TRBJ2-7, with D unclear. The germline V gene has CDR1 SGHRS and CDR2 YFSETQ. The CDR3 has 13 amino acids. V lost 4 bases and J lost 6, with 14 bases in between. The CDR3 is CASSLRTESEQYF. CDR3 in DNA: TGCGCCAGCAGCCTGAGGACGGAGTCCGAGCAGTACTTC.

Points on this clonotype: One end of the junction does not line up with germline, which may come from a read error. The rearrangement uses TRBV20-1 and TRBJ2-5; D might be TRBD2 (6 bases). From germline, CDR1 is DFQATT and CDR2 SNEGSKA (reference sequence). This CDR3 is built from 12 residues. The CDR3 protein is CSARDPGMGGSF. For the CDR3, the DNA is TGCAGTGCTAGAGATCCCGGCATGGGGGGAAGCTTC.

This clonotype was seen only a few times. J is TRBJ2-7 and V is TRBV20-1; 8 nucleotides agree with TRBD2. The V gene end was trimmed by 7 bases and the J gene end by 3 bases; junction bases not matched to a gene: 20. CDR1 DFQATT and CDR2 SNEGSKA come from the germline V gene (reference sequence). CDR3 length: 17 residues. CDR3 in DNA: TGCAGTGTGACCCTAAGGGGGGTACTAGCGGAGCACTACGAGCAGTACTTC. Its translation: CSVTLRGVLAEHYEQYF.

J is TRBJ2-5 and V is TRBV5-1, with D tentatively TRBD1 (6 bases). This CDR3 comprises 14 residues. Trimming removed 0 bases at V and 5 bases at J, with 11 bases between. Germline CDR1 reads SGHRS; CDR2 reads YFSETQ. CDR3 loop: CASSLAQGSETQYF. CDR3 DNA sequence: TGCGCCAGCAGCTTGGCCCAGGGGAGCGAGACCCAGTACTTC.

This clonotype was seen repeatedly, ten times or more. The chain uses TRBV3-1 and TRBJ1-4; perhaps TRBD1 as D (5 bases). The CDR3 is made up of 14 amino acids. Deletions cut 5 bases from V and 3 bases from J, with 10 bases between. CDR1 and CDR2 from the germline V gene are LGHDT and YNNKEL (reference sequence). CDR3 region: CASSSQGPNEKLFF. CDR3 nucleotides: TGTGCCAGCAGCTCGCAGGGACCTAATGAAAAACTGTTTTTT. Variable domain in full (rest from reference TRBV3-1 and TRBJ1-4): DTAVSQTPKYLVTQMGNDKSIKCEQNLGHDTMYWYKQDSKKFLKIMFSYNNKELIINETVPNRFSPKSPDKAHLNLHINSLELGDSAVYFCASSSQGPNEKLFFGSGTQLSVL.

The chain recombines TRBV4-3 with TRBJ2-7; TRBD2 aligns across 8 bases. Unmatched junction bases numbered 11, after V lost 0 bases and J lost 7 bases. Germline V gene lookup returns CDR1 LGHNA and CDR2 YSLEER. The CDR3 runs to 16 residues. The CDR3 DNA reads TGCGCCAGCAGCCAAGATAGGCGGGGGGTAGGTGAGGAGCAGTACTTC. Protein sequence: CASSQDRRGVGEEQYF.

This clonotype was counted between two and nine times. This CDR3 reads CASSFSGGGGYEQYF. For the CDR3, the DNA is TGTGCCAGCAGTTTTTCCGGGGGCGGAGGGTACGAGCAGTACTTC. V and J are TRBV12-3 or TRBV12-4 and TRBJ2-7, with D possibly being TRBD1 or TRBD2 (6 bases each). This CDR3 region has 15 residues. V was pared by 3 bases and J by 4 bases, with 16 bases between.